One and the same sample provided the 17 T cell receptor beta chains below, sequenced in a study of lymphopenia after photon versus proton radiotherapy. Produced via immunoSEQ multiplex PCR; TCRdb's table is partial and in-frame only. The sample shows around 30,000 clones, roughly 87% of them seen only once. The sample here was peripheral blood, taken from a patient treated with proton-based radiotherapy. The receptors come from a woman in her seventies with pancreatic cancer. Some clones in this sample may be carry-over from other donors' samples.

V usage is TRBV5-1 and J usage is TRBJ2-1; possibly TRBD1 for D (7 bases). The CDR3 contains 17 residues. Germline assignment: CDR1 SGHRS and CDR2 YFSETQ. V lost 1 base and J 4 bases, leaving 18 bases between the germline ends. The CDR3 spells CASSLRGPAGGYNEQFF. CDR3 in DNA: TGCGCCAGCAGCTTGCGGGGCCCAGCAGGGGGGTACAATGAGCAGTTCTTC.

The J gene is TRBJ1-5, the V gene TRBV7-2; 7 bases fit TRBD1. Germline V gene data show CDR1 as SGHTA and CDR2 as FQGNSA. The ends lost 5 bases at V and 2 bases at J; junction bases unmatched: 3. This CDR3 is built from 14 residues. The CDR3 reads CASSPTGGNQPQHF. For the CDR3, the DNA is TGTGCCAGCAGCCCTACAGGGGGCAATCAGCCCCAGCATTTT. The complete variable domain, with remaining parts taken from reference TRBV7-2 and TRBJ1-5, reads GAGVSQSPSNKVTEKGKDVELRCDPISGHTALYWYRQSLGQGLEFLIYFQGNSAPDKSGLPSDRFSAERTGGSVSTLTIQRTQQEDSAVYLCASSPTGGNQPQHFGDGTRLSIL.

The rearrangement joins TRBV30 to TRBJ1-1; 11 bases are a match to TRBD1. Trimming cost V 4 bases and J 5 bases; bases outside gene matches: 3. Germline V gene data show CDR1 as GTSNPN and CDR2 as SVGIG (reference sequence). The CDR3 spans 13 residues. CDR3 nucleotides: TGTGCCTGGACTGGACAGGGGGCGACTGAAGCTTTCTTT. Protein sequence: CAWTGQGATEAFF.

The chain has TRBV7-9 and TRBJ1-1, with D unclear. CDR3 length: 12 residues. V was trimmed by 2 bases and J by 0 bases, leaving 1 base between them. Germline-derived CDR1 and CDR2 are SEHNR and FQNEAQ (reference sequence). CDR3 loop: CASSLMNTEAFF. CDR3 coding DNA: TGTGCCAGCAGCTTAATGAACACTGAAGCTTTCTTT.

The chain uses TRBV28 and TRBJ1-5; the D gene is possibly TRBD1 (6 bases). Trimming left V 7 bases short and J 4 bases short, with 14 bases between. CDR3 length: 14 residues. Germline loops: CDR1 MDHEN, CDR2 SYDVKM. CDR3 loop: CASKGGQTNQPQHF. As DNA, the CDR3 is TGTGCCAGCAAGGGAGGACAGACGAATCAGCCCCAGCATTTT.

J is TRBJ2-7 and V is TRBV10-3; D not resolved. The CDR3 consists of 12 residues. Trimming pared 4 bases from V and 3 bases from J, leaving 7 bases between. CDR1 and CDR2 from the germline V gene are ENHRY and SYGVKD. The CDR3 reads CAISAQSYEQYF. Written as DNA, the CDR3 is TGTGCCATCAGTGCACAGAGCTACGAGCAGTACTTC.

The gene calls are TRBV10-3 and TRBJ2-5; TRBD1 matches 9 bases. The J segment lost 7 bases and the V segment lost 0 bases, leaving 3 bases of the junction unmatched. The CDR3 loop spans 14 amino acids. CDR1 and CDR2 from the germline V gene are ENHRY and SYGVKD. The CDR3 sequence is CAISESTGGGTQYF. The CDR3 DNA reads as TGTGCCATCAGTGAGTCGACAGGGGGGGGGACCCAGTACTTC.

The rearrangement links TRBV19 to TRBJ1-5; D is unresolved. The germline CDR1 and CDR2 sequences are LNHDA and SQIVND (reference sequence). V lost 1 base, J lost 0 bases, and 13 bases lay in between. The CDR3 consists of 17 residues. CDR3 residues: CASSIGATGYSNQPQHF. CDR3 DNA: TGTGCCAGTAGTATAGGGGCGACGGGATATAGCAATCAGCCCCAGCATTTT.

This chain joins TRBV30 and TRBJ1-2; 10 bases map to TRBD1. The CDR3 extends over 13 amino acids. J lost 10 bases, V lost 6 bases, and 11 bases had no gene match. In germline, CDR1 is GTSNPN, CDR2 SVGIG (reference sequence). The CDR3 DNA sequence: TGTGCCTGTCGGGACAGGGGCCGGTTATACTACACCTTC. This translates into CACRDRGRLYYTF.

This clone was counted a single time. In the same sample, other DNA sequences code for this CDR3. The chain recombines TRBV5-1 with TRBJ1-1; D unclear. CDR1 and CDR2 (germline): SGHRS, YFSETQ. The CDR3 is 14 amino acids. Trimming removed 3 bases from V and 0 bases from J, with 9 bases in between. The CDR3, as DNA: TGCGCCAGCAGCTCGGACGGAATGAACACTGAAGCTTTCTTT. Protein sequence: CASSSDGMNTEAFF.

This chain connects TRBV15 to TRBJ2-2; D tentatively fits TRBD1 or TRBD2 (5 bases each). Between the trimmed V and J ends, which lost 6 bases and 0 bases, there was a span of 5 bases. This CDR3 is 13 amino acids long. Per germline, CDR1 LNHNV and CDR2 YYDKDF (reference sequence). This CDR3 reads CATRGPNTGELFF. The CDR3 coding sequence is TGTGCCACCAGGGGACCGAACACCGGGGAGCTGTTTTTT. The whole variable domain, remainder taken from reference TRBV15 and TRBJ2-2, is DAMVIQNPRYQVTQFGKPVTLSCSQTLNHNVMYWYQQKSSQAPKLLFHYYDKDFNNEADTPDNFQSRRPNTSFCFLDIRSPGLGDTAMYLCATRGPNTGELFFGEGSRLTVL.

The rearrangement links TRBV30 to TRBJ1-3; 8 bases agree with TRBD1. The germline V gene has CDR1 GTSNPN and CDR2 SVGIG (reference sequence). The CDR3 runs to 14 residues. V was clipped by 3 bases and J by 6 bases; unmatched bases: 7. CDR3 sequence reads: CAWSPGTGKNTIYF. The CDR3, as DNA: TGTGCCTGGAGCCCCGGGACAGGAAAAAACACCATATATTTT.

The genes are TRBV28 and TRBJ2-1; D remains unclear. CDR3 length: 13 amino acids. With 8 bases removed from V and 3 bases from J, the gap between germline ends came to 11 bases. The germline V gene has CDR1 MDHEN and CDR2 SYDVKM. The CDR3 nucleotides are TGTGCCAGCTTATCTCACAACTACAATGAGCAGTTCTTC. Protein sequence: CASLSHNYNEQFF.

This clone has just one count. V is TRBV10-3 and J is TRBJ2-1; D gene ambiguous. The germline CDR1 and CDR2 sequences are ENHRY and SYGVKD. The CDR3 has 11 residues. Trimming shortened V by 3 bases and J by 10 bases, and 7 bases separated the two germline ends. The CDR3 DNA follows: TGTGCCATCAGTGACGACTGGGAGCAGTTCTTC. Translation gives CAISDDWEQFF.

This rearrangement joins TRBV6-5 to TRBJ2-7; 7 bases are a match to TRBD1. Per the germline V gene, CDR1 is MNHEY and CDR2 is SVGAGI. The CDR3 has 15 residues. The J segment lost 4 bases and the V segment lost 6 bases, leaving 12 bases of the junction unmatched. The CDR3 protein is CASSPGQRKSYEQYF. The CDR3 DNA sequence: TGTGCCAGCAGCCCGGGACAGCGGAAGAGTTACGAGCAGTACTTC.

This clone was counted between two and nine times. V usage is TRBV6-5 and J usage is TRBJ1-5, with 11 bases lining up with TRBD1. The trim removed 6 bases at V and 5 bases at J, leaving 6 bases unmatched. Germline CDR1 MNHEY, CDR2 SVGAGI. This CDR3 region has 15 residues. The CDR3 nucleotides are TGTGCCAGCAGACACGGACAGGGGGCACATCAGCCCCAGCATTTT. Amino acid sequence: CASRHGQGAHQPQHF.

The CDR3 region has the DNA TGTGCCAGCAGCCCCCAAGGGACTAGCGTCTACGAGCAGTACTTC. It translates to CASSPQGTSVYEQYF. This chain connects TRBV7-2 to TRBJ2-7, with 10 bases matching TRBD2. CDR3 size: 15 residues. Germline loops: CDR1 SGHTA, CDR2 FQGNSA. V shed 5 bases and J 3 bases; nucleotides not matched to a gene: 7.